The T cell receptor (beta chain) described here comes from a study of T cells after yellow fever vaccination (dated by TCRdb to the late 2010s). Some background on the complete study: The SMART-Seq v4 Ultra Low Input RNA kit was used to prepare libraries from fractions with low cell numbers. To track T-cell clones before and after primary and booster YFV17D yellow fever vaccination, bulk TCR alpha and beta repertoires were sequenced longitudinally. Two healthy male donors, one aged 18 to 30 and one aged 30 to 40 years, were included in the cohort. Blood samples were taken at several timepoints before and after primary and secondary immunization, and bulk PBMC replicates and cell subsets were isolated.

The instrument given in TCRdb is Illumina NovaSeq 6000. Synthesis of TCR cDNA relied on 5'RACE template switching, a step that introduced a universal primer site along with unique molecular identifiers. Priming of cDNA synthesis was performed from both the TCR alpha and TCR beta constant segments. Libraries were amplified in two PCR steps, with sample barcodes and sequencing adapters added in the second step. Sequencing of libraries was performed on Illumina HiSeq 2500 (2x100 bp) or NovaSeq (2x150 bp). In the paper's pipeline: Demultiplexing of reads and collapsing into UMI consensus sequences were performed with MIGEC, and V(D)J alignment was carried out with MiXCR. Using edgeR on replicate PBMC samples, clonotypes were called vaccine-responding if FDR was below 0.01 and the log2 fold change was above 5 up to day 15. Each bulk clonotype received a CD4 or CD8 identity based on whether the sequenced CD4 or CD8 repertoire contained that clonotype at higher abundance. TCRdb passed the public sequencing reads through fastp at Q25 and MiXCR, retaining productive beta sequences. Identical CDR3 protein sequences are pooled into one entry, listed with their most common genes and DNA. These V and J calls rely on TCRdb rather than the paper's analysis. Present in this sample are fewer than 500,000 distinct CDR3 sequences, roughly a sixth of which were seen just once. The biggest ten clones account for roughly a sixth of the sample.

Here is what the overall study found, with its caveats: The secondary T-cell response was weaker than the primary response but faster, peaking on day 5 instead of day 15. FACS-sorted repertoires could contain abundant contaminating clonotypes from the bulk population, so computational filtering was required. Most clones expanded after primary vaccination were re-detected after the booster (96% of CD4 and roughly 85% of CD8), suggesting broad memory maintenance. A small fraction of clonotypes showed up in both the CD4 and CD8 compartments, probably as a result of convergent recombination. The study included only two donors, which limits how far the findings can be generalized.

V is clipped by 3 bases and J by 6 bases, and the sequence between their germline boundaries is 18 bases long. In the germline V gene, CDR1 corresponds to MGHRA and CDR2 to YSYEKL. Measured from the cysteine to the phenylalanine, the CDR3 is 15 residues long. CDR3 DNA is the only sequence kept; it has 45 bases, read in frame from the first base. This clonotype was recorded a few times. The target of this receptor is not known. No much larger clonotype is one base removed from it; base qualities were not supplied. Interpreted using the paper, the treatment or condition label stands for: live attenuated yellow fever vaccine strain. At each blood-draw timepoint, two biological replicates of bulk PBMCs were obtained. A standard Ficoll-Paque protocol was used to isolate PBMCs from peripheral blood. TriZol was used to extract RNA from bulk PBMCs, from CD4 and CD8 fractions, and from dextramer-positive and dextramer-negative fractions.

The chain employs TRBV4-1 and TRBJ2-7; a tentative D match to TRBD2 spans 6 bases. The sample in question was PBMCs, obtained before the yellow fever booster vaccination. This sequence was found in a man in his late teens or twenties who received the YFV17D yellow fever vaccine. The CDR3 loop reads CASSHVGRGTREQYF. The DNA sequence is TGCGCCAGCAGCCACGTCGGCCGGGGGACCCGCGAGCAGTACTTC.